A single sample is the source of the 9 T cell receptor beta chains below, sequenced in a study of blood T cells in healthy people across ages. It was with a sample-barcoded 5' primer and a J-beta primer mix that a second PCR of roughly 6 to 11 cycles was run. TCRdb re-derived calls from the 5' RACE reads in MiXCR, one entry per CDR3 protein. Among around 1.7 million distinct CDR3 sequences listed, about 28% were seen once. Sequencing was carried out using blood. These receptors all stem from a woman in her thirties in good health.

This clonotype has a handful of counts. The CDR3 reads CASSLGLLSYNEQFF. In DNA form, the CDR3 reads TGTGCCAGCAGTCTCGGACTACTCTCCTACAATGAGCAGTTCTTC. The gene calls are TRBV6-5 and TRBJ2-1; D is perhaps TRBD2 (6 bases). From germline, CDR1 is MNHEY and CDR2 SVGAGI. This CDR3 spans 15 amino acids. The V gene lost 5 bases and the J gene lost 0 bases, with 11 bases spanning the gap.

This chain links TRBV15 with TRBJ2-1; 9 nucleotides align to TRBD2. The CDR3 extends over 19 amino acids. CDR1 LNHNV and CDR2 YYDKDF come from the germline V gene (reference sequence). The V and J ends lost 4 bases and 13 bases, in that order; junction bases with no gene match: 26. CDR3 in DNA: TGTGCCACCAGCAAAACCCTCCTAATTGAAGCGGGGGGTAAAGAGACCCAGTTCTTC. Protein product: CATSKTLLIEAGGKETQFF.

This clonotype occurred a few times. V and J are TRBV24-1 and TRBJ2-1, with unresolved D. Germline V gene data show CDR1 as KGHDR and CDR2 as SFDVKD. The CDR3 length is 12 residues. The ends were cut back, 4 bases at V and 9 bases at J, with 9 bases in the middle. The CDR3 protein is CATSDRLAEQFF. CDR3 sequence (DNA): TGTGCCACCAGTGACCGTCTCGCTGAGCAGTTCTTC.

There are many counts of this clonotype. This chain joins TRBV7-3 and TRBJ2-7; D possibly matches TRBD1 or TRBD2 (6 bases each). Germline lookup yields CDR1 SGHTA and CDR2 FQGTGA. The CDR3 runs to 15 residues. V was shortened by 2 bases and J by 3 bases, with 14 bases between the two germline ends. The CDR3, as DNA: TGTGCCAGCAGCTTATACGGGGGCCCTCTCTACGAGCAGTACTTC. The encoded protein is CASSLYGGPLYEQYF.

Remarks on this clonotype: A much larger clone is a single base away; this may be a read error. This chain joins TRBV5-1 and TRBJ2-5; TRBD2 aligns across 12 bases. The junction had 3 bases not matched to a gene; V was cut back by 0 bases and J by 0 bases. The length of the CDR3 is 17 residues. Germline CDR1 and CDR2: SGHRS and YFSETQ. The CDR3 spells CASSLGTSGDYQETQYF. Written as DNA, the CDR3 is TGCGCCAGCAGCTTGGGGACTAGCGGGGACTACCAAGAGACCCAGTACTTC.

This clonotype has just a few counts. The CDR3 ends on some other residue instead of the conserved phenylalanine or tryptophan, so this is likely a read error. This chain joins TRBV19 and TRBJ2-4; D is unresolved. Germline V lookup: CDR1 LNHDA, CDR2 SQIVND (reference sequence). The CDR3 runs to 16 residues. With 6 bases removed from V and 9 bases from J, the gap between germline ends came to 24 bases. The CDR3 sequence: CASRNHKSQLWGIQYY. The CDR3 DNA sequence: TGTGCCAGTAGGAACCACAAGTCCCAATTATGGGGCATTCAGTACTAC.

The V gene is TRBV20-1, the J gene TRBJ2-2, with unresolved D. This CDR3 has 13 amino acids. Germline V gene lookup returns CDR1 DFQATT and CDR2 SNEGSKA (reference sequence). The ends were cut back, 5 bases at V and 7 bases at J, with 14 bases in the middle. The CDR3 sequence is CSAAGSLSGELFF. The CDR3 DNA reads as TGCAGTGCTGCCGGATCTTTAAGCGGGGAGCTGTTTTTT.

This clonotype was observed many times. The chain uses TRBV5-5 and TRBJ2-7, with a possible D match to TRBD1 (5 bases). V lost 1 base, J lost 3 bases, and 14 bases lay in between. This CDR3 region has 15 residues. Germline CDR1 is SGHKS and CDR2 is YYEKEE (reference sequence). CDR3 residues: CASSLTQGQYYEQYF. The CDR3 coding sequence is TGTGCCAGCAGCTTGACCCAGGGCCAATACTACGAGCAGTACTTC.

V gene TRBV30 combines with J gene TRBJ1-2; D may be TRBD1 (5 bases). The germline gives CDR1 GTSNPN, CDR2 SVGIG (reference sequence). V lost 5 bases and J 3 bases, leaving 16 bases between the germline ends. This CDR3 is built from 14 residues. The CDR3 DNA sequence: TGTGCCTGGGATAAGGTCTCGGGGGACTATGGCTACACCTTC. Translation: CAWDKVSGDYGYTF.